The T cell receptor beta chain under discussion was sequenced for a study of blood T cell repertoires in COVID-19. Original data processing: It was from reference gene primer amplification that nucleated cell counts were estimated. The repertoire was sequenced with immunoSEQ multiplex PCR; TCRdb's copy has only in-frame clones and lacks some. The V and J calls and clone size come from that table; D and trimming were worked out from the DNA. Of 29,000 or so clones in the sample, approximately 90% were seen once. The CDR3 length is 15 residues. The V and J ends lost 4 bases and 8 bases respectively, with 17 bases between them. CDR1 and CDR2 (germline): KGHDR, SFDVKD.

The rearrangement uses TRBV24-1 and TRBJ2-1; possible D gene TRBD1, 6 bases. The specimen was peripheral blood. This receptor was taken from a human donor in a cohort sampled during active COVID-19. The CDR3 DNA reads TGTGCCACCAGTGACCGACAGGAGGTTTTGGATGAGCAGTTCTTC. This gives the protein CATSDRQEVLDEQFF.